In this sample, the clone carrying this T cell receptor beta chain turned up a few times. Its target is not known. TCRdb called the RT-PCR reads again in MiXCR, with one record for every CDR3 protein. The sample contains a few hundred thousand distinct CDR3 sequences, 22% of which appear only once. These data belong to a study of response to subunit inactivated influenza vaccine. Points from the study as a whole: A suggestion made by the authors is that each seasonal influenza vaccination recruits few new T cells.

The CDR3 contains 15 residues. Germline values: CDR1 ENHRY, CDR2 SYGVKD. Trimming shortened V by 5 bases and J by 2 bases, and 14 bases separated the two germline ends. The V and J genes are TRBV10-3 and TRBJ2-3, with D possibly being TRBD1 (5 bases). The TCR originated in a man between 50 and 75 years old who received an inactivated influenza vaccine. The sequences come from PBMCs from blood, collected approximately 22 months after vaccination. The chain's CDR3 is CAISRGHTFTDTQYF. The CDR3 DNA is TGTGCCATCAGTCGCGGACATACATTCACAGATACGCAGTATTTT.